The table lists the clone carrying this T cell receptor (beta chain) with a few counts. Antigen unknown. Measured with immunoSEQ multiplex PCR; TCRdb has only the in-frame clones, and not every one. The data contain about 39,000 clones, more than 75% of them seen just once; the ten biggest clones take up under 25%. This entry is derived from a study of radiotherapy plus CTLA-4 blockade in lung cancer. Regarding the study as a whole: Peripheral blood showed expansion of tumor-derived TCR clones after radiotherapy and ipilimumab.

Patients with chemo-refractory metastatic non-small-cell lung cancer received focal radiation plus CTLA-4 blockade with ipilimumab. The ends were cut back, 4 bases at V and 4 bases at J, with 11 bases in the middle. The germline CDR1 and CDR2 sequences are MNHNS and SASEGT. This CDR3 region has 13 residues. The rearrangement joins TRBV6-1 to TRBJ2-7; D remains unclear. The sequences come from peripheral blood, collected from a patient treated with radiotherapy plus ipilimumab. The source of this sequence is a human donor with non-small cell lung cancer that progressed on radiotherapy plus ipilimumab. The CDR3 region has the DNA TGTGCCAGCAGTGCGGAGTTCCTTTACGAGCAGTACTTC. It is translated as CASSAEFLYEQYF.